Detailed here is one T cell receptor beta chain. What it binds is unknown. The record originates from a study of T cell repertoires in cytomegalovirus infection. Study at large: Public TCR beta signatures marked donors with CMV infection and the matching HLA.

One entry per CDR3 protein results from TCRdb running MiXCR on the reads. The table records over 100,000 distinct CDR3 sequences, 25% to 35% of them present only once. Study observations and caveats: HLA-C-restricted CMV-specific TCR beta clonotypes were dominant in the ex vivo response.

Trimming removed 6 bases at V and 5 bases at J, with 7 bases between. The CDR3 is made up of 11 amino acids. Germline loops: CDR1 LNHDA, CDR2 SQIVND (reference sequence). The sample was CD8+ T cells from cultured PBMCs, taken from culture after CMV antigen stimulation. The receptor was derived from a human donor in good health (CMV status not recorded). Some clones in this sample may be carry-over from other donors' samples. This rearrangement joins TRBV19 to TRBJ2-5; D uncertain. CDR3 sequence: CASRFEETQYF. The CDR3 DNA reads as TGTGCCAGTAGGTTCGAGGAGACCCAGTACTTC.